This T cell receptor (beta chain) was observed in a study of T cell responses to AZD1222 COVID-19 vaccine (dated by TCRdb to the early 2020s). As for the study more broadly: TCR sequencing was performed for 230 to 250 trial participants, of whom approximately 200 were given two doses of AZD1222 and around 25 were given two doses of MenACWY control vaccine. Trial participants were enrolled into age subgroups of 18-55, 56-69 and 70-plus years, which contained roughly 150, 30 and 60 TCR-sequenced participants, respectively.

The CDR3 regions of human TCRbeta chains were analyzed by immunosequencing. As for the authors' bioinformatics: TCRs in the repertoires were compared against a reference library of SARS-CoV-2-specific TCRs that had been generated with the MIRA antigen-specificity platform. Breadth was defined as the fraction of unique TCRs that were SARS-CoV-2-associated, and depth was defined as the fraction of total T cells that were SARS-CoV-2-associated. Using the MIRA data, each spike-specific TCR was mapped to the spike region that the TCR reacts to and placed in a CD4 or CD8 class. Log10-transformed breadth and depth values were compared by one-way ANOVA with Sidak's multiple comparisons tests. Drawn from immuneACCESS, this table holds only the in-frame rearrangements with V and J called that TCRdb kept. Clones are partly lost; checked studies trace under half to an unresolved V gene and leave the rest unexplained. V, J and clone size were drawn from that table, and D and trimming were deduced from the DNA. This sample's table contains about 140,000 clones. 2% to 2.5% of the sample lies in the top ten.

From its cysteine to its phenylalanine, the CDR3 spans 13 amino acids. The retained sequence is limited to the CDR3, 39 bases, with the frame set at the first base. The germline V gene provides CDR1 MNHEY and CDR2 SVGAGI. V is shortened by 6 bases, J by 4 bases, and the region joining them spans 10 bases. In the paper's terms, the time point label means: baseline before first vaccination. Vaccinee samples came from UK trials COV001 and COV002, including a single-blind randomized controlled phase 2/3 trial of AZD1222 (ChAdOx1 nCoV-19) in healthy adults. Trial participant PBMC samples were collected at day 0 and day 28 after the second dose for TCRbeta chain sequencing. Study-wide conclusions, independent of this receptor: Because no day 14 peak-response samples were available, the repertoires could be characterized only after the peak T cell response. A significant rise in spike-specific TCR breadth and depth was observed after two AZD1222 doses relative to day 0 and relative to MenACWY recipients. Most participants were white British and females outnumbered males, and the authors suggested that clonal diversity may have been underestimated. The whole spike protein was spanned by vaccine-associated CD4 TCRs, and dominant responses were seen in regions 160-218 and 743-854. Conclusions about previously exposed vaccinees are limited, since just 5 to 7 AZD1222 recipients were seropositive for SARS-CoV-2 at baseline. Reportedly, almost half of the unique spike-specific TCRs recognized epitopes lying outside the regions that are mutated in the B.1.351 and B.1.1.7 variants. In the small 56-69-year group, the increase in depth fell short of significance, most likely because of low power.

On this clone: Its antigen is unknown.

The chain joins TRBV6-5 to TRBJ1-3; a tentative D call is TRBD1 (6 bases match). This TCR was recovered from an adult in good health. Sequenced: peripheral blood. In nucleotide form, the sequence is TGTGCCAGCAGACAGGGACCCGGAAACACCATATATTTT. Its protein product is CASRQGPGNTIYF.